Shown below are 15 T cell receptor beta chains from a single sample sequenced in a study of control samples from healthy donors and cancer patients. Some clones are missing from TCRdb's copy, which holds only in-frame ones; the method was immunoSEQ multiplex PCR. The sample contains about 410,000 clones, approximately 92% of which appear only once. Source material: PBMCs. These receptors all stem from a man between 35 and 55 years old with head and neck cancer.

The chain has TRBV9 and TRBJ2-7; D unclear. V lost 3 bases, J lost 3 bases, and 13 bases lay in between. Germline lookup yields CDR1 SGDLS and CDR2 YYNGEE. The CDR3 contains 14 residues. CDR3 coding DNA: TGTGCCAGCAGCGGGACCGCAAAGGACTACGAGCAGTACTTC. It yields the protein CASSGTAKDYEQYF.

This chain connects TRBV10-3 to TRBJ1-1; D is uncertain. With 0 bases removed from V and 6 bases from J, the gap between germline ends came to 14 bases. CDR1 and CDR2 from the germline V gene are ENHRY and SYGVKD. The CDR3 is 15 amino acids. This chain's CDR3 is CAISESTSLAPEAFF. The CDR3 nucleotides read TGTGCCATCAGTGAGTCGACGTCCTTAGCCCCTGAAGCTTTCTTT.

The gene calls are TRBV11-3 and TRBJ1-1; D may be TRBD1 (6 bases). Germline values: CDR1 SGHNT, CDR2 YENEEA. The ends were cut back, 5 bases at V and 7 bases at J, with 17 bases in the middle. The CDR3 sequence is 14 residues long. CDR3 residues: CASSPGGGPGEAFF. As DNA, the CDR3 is TGTGCCAGCAGCCCAGGAGGGGGGCCCGGTGAAGCTTTCTTT.

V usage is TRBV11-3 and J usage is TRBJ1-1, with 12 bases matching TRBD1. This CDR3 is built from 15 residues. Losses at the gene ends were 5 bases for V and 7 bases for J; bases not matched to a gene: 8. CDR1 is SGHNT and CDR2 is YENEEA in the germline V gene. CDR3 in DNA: TGTGCCAGCAGCCCCTGGGACAGGGGGCTCGGTGAAGCTTTCTTT. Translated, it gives CASSPWDRGLGEAFF.

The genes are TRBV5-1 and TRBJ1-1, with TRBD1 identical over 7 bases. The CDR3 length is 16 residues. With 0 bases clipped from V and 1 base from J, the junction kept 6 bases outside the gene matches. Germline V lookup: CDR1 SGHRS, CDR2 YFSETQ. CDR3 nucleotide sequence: TGCGCCAGCAGCTTGGTTCAGGGGGTAGGGAACACTGAAGCTTTCTTT. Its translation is CASSLVQGVGNTEAFF.

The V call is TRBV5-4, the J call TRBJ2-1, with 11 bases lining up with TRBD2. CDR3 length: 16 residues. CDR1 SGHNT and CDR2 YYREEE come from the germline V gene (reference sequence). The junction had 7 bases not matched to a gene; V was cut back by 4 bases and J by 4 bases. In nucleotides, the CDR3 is TGTGCCAGCAGCCGAATCGGGACTAGCGGTTACAATGAGCAGTTCTTC. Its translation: CASSRIGTSGYNEQFF.

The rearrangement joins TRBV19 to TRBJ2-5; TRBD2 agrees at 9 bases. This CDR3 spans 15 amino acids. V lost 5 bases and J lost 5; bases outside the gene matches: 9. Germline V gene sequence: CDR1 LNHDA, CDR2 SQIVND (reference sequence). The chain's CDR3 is CASSVSGGARETQYF. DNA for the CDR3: TGTGCCAGTAGTGTTAGCGGGGGTGCCCGGGAGACCCAGTACTTC.

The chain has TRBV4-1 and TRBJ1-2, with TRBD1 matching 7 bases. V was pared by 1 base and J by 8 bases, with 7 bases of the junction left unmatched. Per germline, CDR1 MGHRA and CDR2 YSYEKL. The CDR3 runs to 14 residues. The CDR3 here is CASSQGQGRFGYTF. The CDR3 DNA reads TGCGCCAGCAGCCAAGGACAGGGACGCTTCGGCTACACCTTC.

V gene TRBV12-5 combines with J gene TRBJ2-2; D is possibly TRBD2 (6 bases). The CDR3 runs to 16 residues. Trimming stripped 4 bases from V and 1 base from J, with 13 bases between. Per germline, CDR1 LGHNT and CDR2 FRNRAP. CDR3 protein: CASGYFTSLNTGELFF. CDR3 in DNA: TGTGCTAGTGGTTACTTCACTAGCCTGAACACCGGGGAGCTGTTTTTT. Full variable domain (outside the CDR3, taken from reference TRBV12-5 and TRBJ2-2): DARVTQTPRHKVTEMGQEVTMRCQPILGHNTVFWYRQTMMQGLELLAYFRNRAPLDDSGMPKDRFSAEMPDATLATLKIQPSEPRDSAVYFCASGYFTSLNTGELFFGEGSRLTVL.

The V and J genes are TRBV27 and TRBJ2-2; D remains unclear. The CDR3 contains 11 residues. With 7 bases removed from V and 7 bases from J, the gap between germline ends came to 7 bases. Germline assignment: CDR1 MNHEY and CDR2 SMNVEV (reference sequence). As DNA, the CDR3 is TGTGCCAGCATCCGCGGCGGGGAGCTGTTTTTT. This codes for CASIRGGELFF.

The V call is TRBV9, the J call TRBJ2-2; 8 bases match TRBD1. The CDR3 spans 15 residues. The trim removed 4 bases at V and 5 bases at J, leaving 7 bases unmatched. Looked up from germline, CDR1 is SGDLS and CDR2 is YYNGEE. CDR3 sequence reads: CASSPRTGGTGELFF. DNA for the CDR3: TGTGCCAGCAGCCCCCGAACAGGGGGAACCGGGGAGCTGTTTTTT. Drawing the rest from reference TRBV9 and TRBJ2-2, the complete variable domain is DSGVTQTPKHLITATGQRVTLRCSPRSGDLSVYWYQQSLDQGLQFLIQYYNGEERAKGNILERFSAQQFPDLHSELNLSSLELGDSALYFCASSPRTGGTGELFFGEGSRLTVL.

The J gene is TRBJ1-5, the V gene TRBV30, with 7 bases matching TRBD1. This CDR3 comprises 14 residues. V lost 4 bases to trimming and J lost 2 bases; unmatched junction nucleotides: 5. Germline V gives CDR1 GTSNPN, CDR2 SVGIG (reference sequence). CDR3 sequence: CAWTDRVGNQPQHF. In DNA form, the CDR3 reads TGTGCCTGGACTGACAGGGTAGGCAATCAGCCCCAGCATTTT.

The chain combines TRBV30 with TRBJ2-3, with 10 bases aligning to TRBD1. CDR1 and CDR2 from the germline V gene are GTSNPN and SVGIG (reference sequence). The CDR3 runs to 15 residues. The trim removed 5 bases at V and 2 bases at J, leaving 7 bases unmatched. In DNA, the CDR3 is TGTGCCTGGGGGAGACAGGGGGCTCTCACAGATACGCAGTATTTT. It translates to CAWGRQGALTDTQYF. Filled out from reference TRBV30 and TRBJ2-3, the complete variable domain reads SQTIHQWPATLVQPVGSPLSLECTVEGTSNPNLYWYRQAAGRGLQLLFYSVGIGQISSEVPQNLSASRPQDRQFILSSKKLLLSDSGFYLCAWGRQGALTDTQYFGPGTRLTVL.

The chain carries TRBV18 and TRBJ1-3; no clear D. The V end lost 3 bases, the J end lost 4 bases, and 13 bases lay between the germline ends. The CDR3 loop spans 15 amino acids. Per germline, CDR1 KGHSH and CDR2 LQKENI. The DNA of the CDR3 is TGTGCCAGCTCACCCTTTGACGGCTCGGGAAACACCATATATTTT. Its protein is CASSPFDGSGNTIYF.

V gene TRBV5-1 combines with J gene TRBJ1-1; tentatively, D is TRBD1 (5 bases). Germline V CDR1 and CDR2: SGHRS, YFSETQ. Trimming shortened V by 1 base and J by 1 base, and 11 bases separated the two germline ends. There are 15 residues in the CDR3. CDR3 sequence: CASSLWGPTNTEAFF. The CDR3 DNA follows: TGCGCCAGCAGCTTGTGGGGACCCACGAACACTGAAGCTTTCTTT.